This TCR beta chain stems from a study of T cells in Graves' hyperthyroidism and ophthalmopathy. Study outcomes and limitations: Through a model of 13 V-J features, ophthalmopathy was separated from stable hyperthyroidism.

CDR1 is MNHNS and CDR2 is SASEGT in the germline V gene. The CDR3 consists of 15 residues. With 6 bases clipped from V and 0 bases from J, the junction kept 5 bases outside the gene matches. A word on this clonotype: Its specificity is unknown.

Exclusion followed for patients with uncontrolled infection, other autoimmune disease, pregnancy or lactation. Every diagnosis used clinical symptoms, serum thyroxine and TRAb, thyroid ultrasound and orbital computed tomography. Amplification of TCR beta CDR3 regions used RNA as the template. Initially, a first-round RT-PCR of the TCR CDR3 employed the HTBI primer set. TCRdb ran MiXCR on the multiplex PCR reads and lists one entry per CDR3 protein. The data hold some 570,000 distinct CDR3 sequences, with about 14% observed a single time. Sequencing was done on a sample of blood. The chain employs TRBV6-1 and TRBJ2-1, with 7 bases aligning to TRBD1. The sequence derives from a woman aged 18-29 years with Graves' ophthalmopathy. The CDR3 region is CASRQDRSSYNEQFF. The CDR3 DNA follows: TGTGCCAGCAGGCAGGACAGGAGCTCCTACAATGAGCAGTTCTTC.